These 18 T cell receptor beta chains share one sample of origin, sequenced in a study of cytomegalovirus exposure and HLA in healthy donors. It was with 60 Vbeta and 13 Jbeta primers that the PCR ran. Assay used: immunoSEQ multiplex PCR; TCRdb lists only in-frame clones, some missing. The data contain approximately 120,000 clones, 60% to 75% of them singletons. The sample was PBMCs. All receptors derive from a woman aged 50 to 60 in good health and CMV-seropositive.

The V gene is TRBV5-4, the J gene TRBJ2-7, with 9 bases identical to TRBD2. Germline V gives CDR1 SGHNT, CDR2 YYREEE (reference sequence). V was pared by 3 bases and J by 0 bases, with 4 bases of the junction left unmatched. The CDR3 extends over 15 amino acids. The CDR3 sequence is CASSSRTSVSYEQYF. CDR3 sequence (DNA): TGTGCCAGCAGCTCGAGGACTAGCGTCTCCTACGAGCAGTACTTC.

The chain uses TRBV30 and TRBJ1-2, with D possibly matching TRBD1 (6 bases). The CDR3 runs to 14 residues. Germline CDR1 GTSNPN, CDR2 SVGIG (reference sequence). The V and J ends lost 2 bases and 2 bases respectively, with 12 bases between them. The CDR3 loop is CAWSTDRSNYGYTF. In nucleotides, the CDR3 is TGTGCCTGGAGTACCGACAGGTCAAACTATGGCTACACCTTC.

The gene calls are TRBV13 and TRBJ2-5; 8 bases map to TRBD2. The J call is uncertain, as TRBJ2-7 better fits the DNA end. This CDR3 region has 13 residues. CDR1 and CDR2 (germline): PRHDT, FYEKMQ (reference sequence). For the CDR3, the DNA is TGTGCCAGCAGTAGCGGGGCCACGGACGAGCAGTACTTC. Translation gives CASSSGATDEQYF.

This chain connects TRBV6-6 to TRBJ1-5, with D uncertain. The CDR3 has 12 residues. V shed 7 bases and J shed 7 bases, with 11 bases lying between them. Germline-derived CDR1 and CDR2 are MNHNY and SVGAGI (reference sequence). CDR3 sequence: CASNHARQPQHF. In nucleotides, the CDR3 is TGTGCCAGCAATCACGCTCGGCAGCCCCAGCATTTT.

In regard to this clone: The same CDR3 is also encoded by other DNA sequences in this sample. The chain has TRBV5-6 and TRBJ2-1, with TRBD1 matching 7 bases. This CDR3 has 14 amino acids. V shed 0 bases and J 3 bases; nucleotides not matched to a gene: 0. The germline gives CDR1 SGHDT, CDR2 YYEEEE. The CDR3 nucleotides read TGTGCCAGCAGCTTGGGGACAGGCTACAATGAGCAGTTCTTC. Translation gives CASSLGTGYNEQFF.

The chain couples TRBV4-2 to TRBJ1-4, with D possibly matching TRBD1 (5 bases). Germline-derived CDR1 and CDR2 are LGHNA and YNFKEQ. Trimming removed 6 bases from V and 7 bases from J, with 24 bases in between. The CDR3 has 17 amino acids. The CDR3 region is CASSPSWRGFKIEKLFF. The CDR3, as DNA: TGTGCCAGCAGTCCATCATGGCGGGGCTTTAAGATTGAAAAACTGTTTTTT.

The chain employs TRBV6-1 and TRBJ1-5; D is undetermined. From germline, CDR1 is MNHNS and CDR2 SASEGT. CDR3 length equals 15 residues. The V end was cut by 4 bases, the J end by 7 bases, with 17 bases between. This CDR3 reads CASSVMRGSGQPQHF. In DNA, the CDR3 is TGTGCCAGCAGTGTTATGAGAGGGTCGGGGCAGCCCCAGCATTTT.

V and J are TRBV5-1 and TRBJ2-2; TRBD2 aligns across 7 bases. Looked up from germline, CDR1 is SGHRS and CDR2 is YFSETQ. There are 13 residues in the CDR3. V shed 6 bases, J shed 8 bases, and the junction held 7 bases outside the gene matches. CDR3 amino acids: CASNREALGELFF. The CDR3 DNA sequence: TGCGCCAGCAACCGGGAGGCTTTGGGGGAGCTGTTTTTT.

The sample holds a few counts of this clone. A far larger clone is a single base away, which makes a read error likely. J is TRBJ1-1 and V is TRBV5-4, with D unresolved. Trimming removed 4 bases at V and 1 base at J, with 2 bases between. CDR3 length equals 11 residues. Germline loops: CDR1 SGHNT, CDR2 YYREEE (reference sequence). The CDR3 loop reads CASSQNTEAFF. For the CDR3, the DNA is TGTGCCAGCAGCCAGAACACTGAAGCTTTCTTT.

The CDR3 DNA sequence: TGTGCAAGTCGCCTACCAACCGGGACAGGGTCCTACGAGCAGTACTTC. Protein: CASRLPTGTGSYEQYF. The genes are TRBV12-2 and TRBJ2-7; whether TRBD1, the table's D call, matches the DNA was not checked. TRBV12-2 is a listed pseudogene. The CDR3 contains 16 residues.

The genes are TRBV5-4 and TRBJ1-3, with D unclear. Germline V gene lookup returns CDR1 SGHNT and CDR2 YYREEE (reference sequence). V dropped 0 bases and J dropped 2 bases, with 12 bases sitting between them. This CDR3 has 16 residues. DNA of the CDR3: TGTGCCAGCAGCTTGGACCCGACGAGGACTGGAAACACCATATATTTT. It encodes CASSLDPTRTGNTIYF.

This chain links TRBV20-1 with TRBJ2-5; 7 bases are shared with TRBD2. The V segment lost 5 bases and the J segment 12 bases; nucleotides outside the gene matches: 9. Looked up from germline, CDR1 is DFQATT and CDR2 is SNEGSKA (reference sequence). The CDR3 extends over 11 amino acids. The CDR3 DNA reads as TGCAGTGCTGTTTTCGGGGGGTCAAAGTACTTC. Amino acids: CSAVFGGSKYF.

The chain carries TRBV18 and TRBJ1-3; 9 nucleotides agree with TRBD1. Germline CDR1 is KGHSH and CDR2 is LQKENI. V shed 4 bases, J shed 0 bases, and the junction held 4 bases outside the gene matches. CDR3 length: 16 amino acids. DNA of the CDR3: TGTGCCAGCTCACAGGGACAGGGAGCCTCTGGAAACACCATATATTTT. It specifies CASSQGQGASGNTIYF.

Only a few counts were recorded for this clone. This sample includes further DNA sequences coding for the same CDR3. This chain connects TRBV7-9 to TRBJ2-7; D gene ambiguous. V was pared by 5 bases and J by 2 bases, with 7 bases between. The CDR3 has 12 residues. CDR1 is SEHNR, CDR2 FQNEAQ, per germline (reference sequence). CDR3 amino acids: CASSPDTYEQYF. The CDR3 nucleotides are TGTGCCAGCAGCCCAGACACCTACGAGCAGTACTTC.

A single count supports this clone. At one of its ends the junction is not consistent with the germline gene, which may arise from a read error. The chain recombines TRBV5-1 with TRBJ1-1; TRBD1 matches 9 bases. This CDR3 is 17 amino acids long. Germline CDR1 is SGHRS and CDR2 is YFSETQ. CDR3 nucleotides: TGCGCCAGCAGCGACTCTCCCGGGACAGGGTTCCTCACTGAAGCTTCCTTT. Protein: CASSDSPGTGFLTEASF.

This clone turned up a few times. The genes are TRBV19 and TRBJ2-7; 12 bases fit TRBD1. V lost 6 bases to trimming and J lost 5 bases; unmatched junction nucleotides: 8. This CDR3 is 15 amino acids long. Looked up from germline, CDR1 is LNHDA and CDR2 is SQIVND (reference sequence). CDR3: CASRQGQGAFHEQYF. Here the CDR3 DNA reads TGTGCCAGTAGGCAGGGACAGGGGGCGTTCCACGAGCAGTACTTC. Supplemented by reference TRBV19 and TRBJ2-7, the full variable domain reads DGGITQSPKYLFRKEGQNVTLSCEQNLNHDAMYWYRQDPGQGLRLIYYSQIVNDFQKGDIAEGYSVSREKKESFPLTVTSAQKNPTAFYLCASRQGQGAFHEQYFGPGTRLTVT.

Here the CDR3 reads CASSSRFGTGVRETQYF. Written as DNA, the CDR3 is TGTGCCAGCAGCTCCCGATTCGGGACAGGGGTAAGAGAGACCCAGTACTTC. J is TRBJ2-5 and V is TRBV11-2, with 10 bases that match TRBD1. V shed 4 bases and J 4 bases; nucleotides not matched to a gene: 12. The CDR3 loop spans 17 amino acids. Germline loops: CDR1 SGHAT, CDR2 FQNNGV.

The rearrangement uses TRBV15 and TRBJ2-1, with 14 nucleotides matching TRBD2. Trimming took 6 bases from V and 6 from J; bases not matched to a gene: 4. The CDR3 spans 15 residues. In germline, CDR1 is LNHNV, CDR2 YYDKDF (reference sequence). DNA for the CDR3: TGTGCCACCAGGGACGGACTAGCGGGGGGCAATGAGCAGTTCTTC. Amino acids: CATRDGLAGGNEQFF.